This TCR beta chain emerged from a study of CD8 T cells in ankylosing spondylitis. Study-level results: Reportedly, disease-linked clones are significantly enriched in ankylosing spondylitis patients' matched synovial fluid. A subset of motif variants has previously been described in the synovial fluid and blood of reactive arthritis. Relatively scarce in peripheral blood, disease-linked clones were CD8+. There was a TCR beta motif, made of several highly homologous variants, that appeared characteristic of ankylosing spondylitis blood.

This CDR3 has 13 residues. From germline, CDR1 is DFQATT and CDR2 SNEGSKA (reference sequence). The ends lost 5 bases at V and 2 bases at J; junction bases unmatched: 6. Quantitative 5'-RACE was performed with molecular barcodes, and it yielded the TCR beta libraries. Via MiXCR, TCRdb re-called the 5' RACE reads, giving one row per CDR3 protein. The sample shows 700,000 to 850,000 distinct CDR3 sequences, roughly 12% of them seen only once. This clonotype was seen more than once but under ten times. Its antigen remains unidentified. The chain links TRBV20-1 to TRBJ2-7; 7 nucleotides match TRBD1. The sequence came from a male donor with ankylosing spondylitis. Sequenced: blood, either unsorted or a sorted T cell fraction (not recorded which). CDR3 sequence: CSALPGTAYEQYF. The CDR3 nucleotides read TGCAGTGCTCTACCCGGGACAGCCTACGAGCAGTACTTC.